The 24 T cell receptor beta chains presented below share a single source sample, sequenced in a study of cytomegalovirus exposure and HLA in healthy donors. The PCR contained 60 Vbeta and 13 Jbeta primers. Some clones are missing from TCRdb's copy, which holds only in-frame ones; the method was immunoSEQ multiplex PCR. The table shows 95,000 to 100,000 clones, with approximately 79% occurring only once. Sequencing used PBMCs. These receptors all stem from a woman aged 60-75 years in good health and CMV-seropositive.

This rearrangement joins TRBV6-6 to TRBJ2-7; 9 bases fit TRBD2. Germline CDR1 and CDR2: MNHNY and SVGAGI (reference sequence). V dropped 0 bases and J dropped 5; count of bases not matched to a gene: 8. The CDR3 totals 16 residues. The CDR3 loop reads CASSYSTAGGPDEQYF. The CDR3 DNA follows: TGTGCCAGCAGTTACTCGACGGCGGGAGGGCCGGACGAGCAGTACTTC.

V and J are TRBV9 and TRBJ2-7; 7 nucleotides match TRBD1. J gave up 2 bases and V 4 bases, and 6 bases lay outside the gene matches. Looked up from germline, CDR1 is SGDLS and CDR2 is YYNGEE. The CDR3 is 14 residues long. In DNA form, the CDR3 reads TGTGCCAGCAGCCCCTCCGGGACAGCCTACGAGCAGTACTTC. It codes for CASSPSGTAYEQYF.

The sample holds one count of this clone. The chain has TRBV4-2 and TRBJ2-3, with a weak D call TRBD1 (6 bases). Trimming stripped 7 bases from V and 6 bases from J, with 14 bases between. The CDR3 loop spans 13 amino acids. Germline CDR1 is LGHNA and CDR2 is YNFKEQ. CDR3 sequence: CASTHMGADTQYF. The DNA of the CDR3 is TGTGCCAGCACCCATATGGGGGCGGATACGCAGTATTTT.

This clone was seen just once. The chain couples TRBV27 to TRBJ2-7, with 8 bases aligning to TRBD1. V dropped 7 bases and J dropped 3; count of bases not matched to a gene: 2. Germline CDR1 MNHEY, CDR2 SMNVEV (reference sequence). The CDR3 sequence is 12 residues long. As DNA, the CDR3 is TGTGCCAGCATGGGACAGGACTACGAGCAGTACTTC. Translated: CASMGQDYEQYF.

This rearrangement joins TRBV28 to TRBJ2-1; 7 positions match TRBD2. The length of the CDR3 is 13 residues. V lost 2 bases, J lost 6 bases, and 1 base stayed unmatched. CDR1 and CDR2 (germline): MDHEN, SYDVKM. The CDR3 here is CASSLAGVNEQFF. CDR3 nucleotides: TGTGCCAGCAGTTTAGCGGGAGTCAATGAGCAGTTCTTC.

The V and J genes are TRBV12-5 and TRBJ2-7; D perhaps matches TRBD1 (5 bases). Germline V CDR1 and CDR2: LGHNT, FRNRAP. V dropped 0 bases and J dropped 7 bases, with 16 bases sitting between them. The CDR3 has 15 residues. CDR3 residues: CASGLVHGHPYEQYF. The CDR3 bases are TGTGCTAGTGGTTTGGTACATGGACACCCTTATGAGCAGTACTTC.

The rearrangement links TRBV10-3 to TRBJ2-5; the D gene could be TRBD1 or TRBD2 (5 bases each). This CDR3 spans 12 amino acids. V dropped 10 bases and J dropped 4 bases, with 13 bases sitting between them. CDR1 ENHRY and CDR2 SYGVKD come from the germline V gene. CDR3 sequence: CATREGRETQYF. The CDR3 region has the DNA TGTGCCACCCGTGAGGGGCGAGAGACCCAGTACTTC.

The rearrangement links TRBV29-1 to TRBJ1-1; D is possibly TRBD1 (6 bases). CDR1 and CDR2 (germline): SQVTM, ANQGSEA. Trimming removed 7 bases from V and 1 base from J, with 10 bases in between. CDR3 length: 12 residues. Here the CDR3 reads CSGQEKNTEAFF. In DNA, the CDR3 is TGCAGCGGACAGGAGAAGAACACTGAAGCTTTCTTT.

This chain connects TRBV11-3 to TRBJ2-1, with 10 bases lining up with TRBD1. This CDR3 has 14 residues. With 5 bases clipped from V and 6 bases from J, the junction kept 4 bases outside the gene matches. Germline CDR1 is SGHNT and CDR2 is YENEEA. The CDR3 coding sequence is TGTGCCAGCAGCGGCAGGACAGGGGGCAATGAGCAGTTCTTC. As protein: CASSGRTGGNEQFF.

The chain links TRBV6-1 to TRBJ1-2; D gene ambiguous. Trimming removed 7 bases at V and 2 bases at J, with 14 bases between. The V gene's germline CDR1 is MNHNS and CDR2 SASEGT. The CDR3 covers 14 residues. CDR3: CASIVEIRNYGYTF. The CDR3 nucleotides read TGTGCCAGCATCGTGGAGATAAGAAACTATGGCTACACCTTC.

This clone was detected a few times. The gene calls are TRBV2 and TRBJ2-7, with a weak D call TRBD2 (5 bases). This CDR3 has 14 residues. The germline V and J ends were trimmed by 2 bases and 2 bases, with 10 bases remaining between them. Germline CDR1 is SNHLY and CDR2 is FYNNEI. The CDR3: CASSERGLTYEQYF. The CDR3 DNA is TGTGCCAGCAGTGAACGGGGTCTCACCTACGAGCAGTACTTC.

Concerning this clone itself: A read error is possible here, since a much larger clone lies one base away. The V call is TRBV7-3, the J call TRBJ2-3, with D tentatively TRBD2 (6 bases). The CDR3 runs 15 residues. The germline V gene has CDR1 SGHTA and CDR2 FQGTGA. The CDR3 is CASSLKGSGTDTRYF. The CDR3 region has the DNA TGTGCCAGCAGCTTAAAAGGTAGCGGCACAGATACGCGGTATTTT.

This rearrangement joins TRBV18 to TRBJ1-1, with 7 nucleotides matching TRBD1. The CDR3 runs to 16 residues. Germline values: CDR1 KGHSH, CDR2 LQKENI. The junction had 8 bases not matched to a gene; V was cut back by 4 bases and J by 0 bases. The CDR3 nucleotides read TGTGCCAGCTCACTAACAAGGGGGCGGATGAACACTGAAGCTTTCTTT. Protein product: CASSLTRGRMNTEAFF.

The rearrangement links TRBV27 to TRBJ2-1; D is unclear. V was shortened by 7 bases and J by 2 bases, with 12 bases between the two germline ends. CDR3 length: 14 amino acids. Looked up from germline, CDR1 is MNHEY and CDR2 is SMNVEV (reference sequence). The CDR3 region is CASKGARAYNEQFF. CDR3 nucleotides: TGTGCCAGCAAAGGAGCGAGAGCCTACAATGAGCAGTTCTTC.

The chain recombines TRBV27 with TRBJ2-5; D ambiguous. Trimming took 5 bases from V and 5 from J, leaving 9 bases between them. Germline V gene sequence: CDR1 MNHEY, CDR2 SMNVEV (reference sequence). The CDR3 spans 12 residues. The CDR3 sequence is CASSRSRETQYF. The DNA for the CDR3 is TGTGCCAGCAGTCGCTCGCGCGAGACCCAGTACTTC.

The CDR3 is CASSPLGLAGAGDTQYF. DNA for the CDR3: TGTGCCAGCAGCCCGCTGGGACTAGCGGGAGCGGGGGATACGCAGTATTTT. The chain carries TRBV7-3 and TRBJ2-3, with TRBD2 identical over 14 bases. There are 17 residues in the CDR3. J was trimmed by 6 bases and V by 5 bases; bases with no gene match: 10. The germline V gene has CDR1 SGHTA and CDR2 FQGTGA.

The CDR3 sequence: CASSSPTGTYGYTF. The CDR3 DNA sequence: TGTGCCAGCAGCTCCCCGACAGGGACCTATGGCTACACCTTC. The chain recombines TRBV11-1 with TRBJ1-2; 7 bases agree with TRBD1. Losses at the gene ends were 4 bases for V and 4 bases for J; bases not matched to a gene: 6. CDR1 is SGHAT and CDR2 is FQDESV in the germline V gene (reference sequence). The CDR3 is 14 residues long.

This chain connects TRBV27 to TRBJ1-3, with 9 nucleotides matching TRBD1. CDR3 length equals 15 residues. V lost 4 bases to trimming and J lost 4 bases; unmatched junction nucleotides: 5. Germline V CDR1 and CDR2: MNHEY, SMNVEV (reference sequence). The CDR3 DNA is TGTGCCAGCAGTTCGACAGGGGGAAGCGGAAACACCATATATTTT. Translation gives CASSSTGGSGNTIYF.

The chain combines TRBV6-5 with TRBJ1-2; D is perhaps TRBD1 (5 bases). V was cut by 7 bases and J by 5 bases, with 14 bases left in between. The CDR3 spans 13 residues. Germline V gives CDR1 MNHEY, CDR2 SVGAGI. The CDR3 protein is CASIAGLSYGYTF. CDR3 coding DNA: TGTGCCAGCATCGCGGGGCTTAGTTATGGCTACACCTTC.

Written as DNA, the CDR3 is TGTGCCAGTAGTAAACGACTAGCGGGAGAACGGTTATACAATGAGCAGTTCTTC. It codes for CASSKRLAGERLYNEQFF. The V call is TRBV19, the J call TRBJ2-1; the match to TRBD2 covers 12 bases. The CDR3 length is 18 residues. V was clipped by 4 bases and J by 4 bases; unmatched bases: 11. CDR1 and CDR2 from the germline V gene are LNHDA and SQIVND (reference sequence).

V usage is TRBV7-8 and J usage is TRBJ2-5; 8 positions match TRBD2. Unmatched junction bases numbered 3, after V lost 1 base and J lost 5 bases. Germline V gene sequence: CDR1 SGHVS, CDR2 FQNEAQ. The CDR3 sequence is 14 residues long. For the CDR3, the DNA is TGTGCCAGCAGCTTAGTTCGGACTAGCGAGACCCAGTACTTC. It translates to CASSLVRTSETQYF.

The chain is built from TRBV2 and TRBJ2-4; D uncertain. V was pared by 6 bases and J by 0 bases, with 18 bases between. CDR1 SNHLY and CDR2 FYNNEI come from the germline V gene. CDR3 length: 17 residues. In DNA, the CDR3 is TGTGCCAGCAGGGATGGTTACAGAGCCATAGCCAAAAACATTCAGTACTTC. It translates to CASRDGYRAIAKNIQYF.

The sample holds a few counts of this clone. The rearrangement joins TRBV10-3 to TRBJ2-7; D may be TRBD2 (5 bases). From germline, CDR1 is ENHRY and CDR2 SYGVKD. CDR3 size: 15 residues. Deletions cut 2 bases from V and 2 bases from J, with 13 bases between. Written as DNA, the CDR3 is TGTGCCATCAGTGAGCCTGGAGGAAGCACCTACGAGCAGTACTTC. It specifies CAISEPGGSTYEQYF.

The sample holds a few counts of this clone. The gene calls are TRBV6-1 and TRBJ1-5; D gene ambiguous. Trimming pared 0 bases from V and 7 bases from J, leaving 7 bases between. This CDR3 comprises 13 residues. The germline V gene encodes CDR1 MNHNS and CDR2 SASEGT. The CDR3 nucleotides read TGTGCCAGCAGTGAAGCGCTGGGCCAGCCCCAGCATTTT. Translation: CASSEALGQPQHF.